The T cell receptor beta chain under discussion was sequenced for a study of OX40 agonist ivuxolimab in advanced cancers. Background on the study: Of the participants, approximately 38% had some prior anti-PD-1, anti-PD-L1 or anti-CTLA-4 therapy, which was allowed.

In regard to this clone: What it recognizes is unknown.

Blood was sampled at baseline, cycle 4 day 1, and cycle 7 day 1. J gave up 5 bases and V 0 bases, and 4 bases lay outside the gene matches. CDR3 length: 15 amino acids. Germline assignment: CDR1 SGHNT and CDR2 YYREEE (reference sequence). Generated by immunoSEQ multiplex PCR, the TCRdb table keeps only in-frame clones and is missing some. The table lists 75,000 to 100,000 clones, around 90% of them singletons. Study outcomes and limitations: Both CD4+ and CD8+ T cell populations in blood had undergone clonal expansion by week 6 at 0.1 to 3.0 mg/kg.

This specimen was CD4+ or CD8+ T cells sorted from blood, taken in a trial of the OX40 agonist ivuxolimab. The receptor's source is an adult with an advanced solid tumor such as melanoma, head and neck, liver or kidney cancer. The chain employs TRBV5-4 and TRBJ2-2, with 7 nucleotides matching TRBD2. CDR3 region: CASSLASGQTGELFF. In DNA form, the CDR3 reads TGTGCCAGCAGCTTGGCTAGCGGACAAACCGGGGAGCTGTTTTTT.